The 15 T cell receptor beta chains listed next were all sequenced from one sample in a study of T cell responses to AZD1222 COVID-19 vaccine. Assay: immunoSEQ multiplex PCR; the TCRdb copy retains only in-frame clones and omits some. The sample has around 150,000 clones; 92% are singletons. This specimen was peripheral blood, taken 28 days after the second AZD1222 dose. These receptors were taken from an adult who received the AZD1222 COVID-19 vaccine.

This clone was seen a few times. The chain joins TRBV3-1 (or the pseudogene TRBV3-2) to TRBJ1-6; D remains unclear. The germline V and J ends were trimmed by 1 base and 0 bases, with 7 bases remaining between them. The CDR3 is made up of 16 amino acids. Per germline, CDR1 LGHDT and CDR2 YNNKEL (reference sequence). CDR3 in amino acids: CASSQVGDSYNSPLHF. CDR3 nucleotide sequence: TGTGCCAGCAGCCAAGTCGGCGACTCCTATAATTCACCCCTCCACTTT.

This chain links TRBV24-1 with TRBJ2-7; 9 bases are a match to TRBD1. Trimming cost V 3 bases and J 12 bases; bases outside gene matches: 11. The CDR3 totals 14 residues. Per germline, CDR1 KGHDR and CDR2 SFDVKD. The CDR3 sequence: CATSDTGGPRGWYF. CDR3 sequence (DNA): TGTGCCACCAGTGATACAGGGGGCCCTCGAGGTTGGTACTTC.

This rearrangement joins TRBV4-2 to TRBJ1-2; D is undetermined. The CDR3 has 15 residues. Trimming left V 0 bases short and J 5 bases short, with 13 bases between. The germline CDR1 and CDR2 sequences are LGHNA and YNFKEQ. The DNA for the CDR3 is TGTGCCAGCAGCCAAGAAGGTGCAGGTGATTATGGCTACACCTTC. Amino acid sequence: CASSQEGAGDYGYTF.

V is TRBV5-8 and J is TRBJ2-3; D possibly corresponds to TRBD2 (5 bases). Looked up from germline, CDR1 is SGHTS and CDR2 is YDEGEE. The CDR3 is 15 residues long. Deletions cut 0 bases from V and 0 bases from J, with 8 bases between. CDR3 region: CASSLERASTDTQYF. The CDR3 nucleotides are TGTGCCAGCAGCTTGGAGAGGGCCAGCACAGATACGCAGTATTTT.

The chain combines TRBV28 with TRBJ2-1; 11 bases map to TRBD2. The CDR3 totals 15 residues. J lost 6 bases, V lost 4 bases, and 5 bases had no gene match. Germline CDR1 MDHEN, CDR2 SYDVKM. The CDR3 DNA reads as TGTGCCAGCAGTTCACTAGCGGGAGCGGGCAATGAGCAGTTCTTC. This translates into CASSSLAGAGNEQFF.

The chain joins TRBV7-2 to TRBJ1-4; D possibly corresponds to TRBD1 (6 bases). The germline V gene has CDR1 SGHTA and CDR2 FQGNSA. The CDR3 sequence is 14 residues long. Trimming cost V 5 bases and J 4 bases, with 11 bases left between them. Here the CDR3 reads CASSPGGLNEKLFF. The CDR3 coding sequence is TGTGCCAGCAGCCCGGGGGGGCTTAATGAAAAACTGTTTTTT.

The chain joins TRBV15 to TRBJ1-2, with TRBD1 as a possible D gene (6 bases). The CDR3 has 15 residues. The germline gives CDR1 LNHNV, CDR2 YYDKDF (reference sequence). The ends were cut back, 1 base at V and 5 bases at J, with 14 bases in the middle. The CDR3 protein is CATSRVGRGAYGYTF. The CDR3 region has the DNA TGTGCCACCAGCAGAGTTGGCAGGGGAGCATATGGCTACACCTTC.

The V gene is TRBV5-1, the J gene TRBJ2-5; 14 bases match TRBD2. CDR3 length: 15 amino acids. V shed 4 bases and J 5 bases; nucleotides not matched to a gene: 4. Germline assignment: CDR1 SGHRS and CDR2 YFSETQ. CDR3 sequence (DNA): TGCGCCAGCAGCACACGGACTAGCGGGGGGGAGACCCAGTACTTC. Its translation: CASSTRTSGGETQYF.

The V call is TRBV5-4, the J call TRBJ1-1, with D hard to call. The CDR3 has 12 amino acids. Germline V gene data show CDR1 as SGHNT and CDR2 as YYREEE (reference sequence). Trimming shortened V by 3 bases and J by 1 base, and 4 bases separated the two germline ends. CDR3 bases: TGTGCCAGCAGCTCCAGGAACACTGAAGCTTTCTTT. Translation: CASSSRNTEAFF.

This clone was seen once. The chain employs TRBV24-1 and TRBJ2-1; D unresolved. Germline V lookup: CDR1 KGHDR, CDR2 SFDVKD. Trimming pared 0 bases from V and 3 bases from J, leaving 11 bases between. The length of the CDR3 is 16 residues. CDR3 sequence: CATSDLPHANYNEQFF. CDR3 bases: TGTGCCACCAGTGATTTGCCCCACGCGAACTACAATGAGCAGTTCTTC.

J is TRBJ1-4 and V is TRBV7-2; D is unclear. V was clipped by 2 bases and J by 1 base, with 5 bases between them. The CDR3 extends over 14 amino acids. Germline values: CDR1 SGHTA, CDR2 FQGNSA. CDR3 loop: CASSLMGTNEKLFF. In DNA, the CDR3 is TGTGCCAGCAGCTTAATGGGAACTAATGAAAAACTGTTTTTT.

The rearrangement joins TRBV2 to TRBJ2-2; 7 nucleotides agree with TRBD1. This CDR3 region has 14 residues. Trimming at V came to 5 bases and at J to 6 bases, leaving 6 bases not matched to a gene. Germline V gene data show CDR1 as SNHLY and CDR2 as FYNNEI. CDR3 DNA: TGTGCCAGCAGTAAGAGGGGGCAGGCCGGGGAGCTGTTTTTT. The encoded protein is CASSKRGQAGELFF. Supplemented by reference TRBV2 and TRBJ2-2, the full variable domain reads EPEVTQTPSHQVTQMGQEVILRCVPISNHLYFYWYRQILGQKVEFLVSFYNNEISEKSEIFDDQFSVERPDGSNFTLKIRSTKLEDSAMYFCASSKRGQAGELFFGEGSRLTVL.

This clone was found once. V gene TRBV21-1 combines with J gene TRBJ2-5; the table names TRBD2, a call not compared with the DNA. TRBV21-1 is reported as a pseudogene. The CDR3 consists of 12 residues. In DNA, the CDR3 is TGTGCCAGCAGTGAACTAGGGGAGACCCAGTACTTC. Residues: CASSELGETQYF.

V usage is TRBV12-5 and J usage is TRBJ1-5; unclear D gene. Trimming took 1 base from V and 6 from J, leaving 13 bases between them. This CDR3 has 15 amino acids. The germline V gene has CDR1 LGHNT and CDR2 FRNRAP. DNA of the CDR3: TGTGCTAGTGGTTTGGGTGGACGTGCAGGTCAGCCCCAGCATTTT. This encodes CASGLGGRAGQPQHF.

The chain is built from TRBV28 and TRBJ1-5; no firm D call. V lost 6 bases to trimming and J lost 2 bases, with 11 bases between them. Germline loops: CDR1 MDHEN, CDR2 SYDVKM. This CDR3 comprises 14 residues. CDR3 amino acids: CASRPASGNQPQHF. CDR3 nucleotide sequence: TGTGCCAGCAGGCCCGCTTCGGGCAATCAGCCCCAGCATTTT.